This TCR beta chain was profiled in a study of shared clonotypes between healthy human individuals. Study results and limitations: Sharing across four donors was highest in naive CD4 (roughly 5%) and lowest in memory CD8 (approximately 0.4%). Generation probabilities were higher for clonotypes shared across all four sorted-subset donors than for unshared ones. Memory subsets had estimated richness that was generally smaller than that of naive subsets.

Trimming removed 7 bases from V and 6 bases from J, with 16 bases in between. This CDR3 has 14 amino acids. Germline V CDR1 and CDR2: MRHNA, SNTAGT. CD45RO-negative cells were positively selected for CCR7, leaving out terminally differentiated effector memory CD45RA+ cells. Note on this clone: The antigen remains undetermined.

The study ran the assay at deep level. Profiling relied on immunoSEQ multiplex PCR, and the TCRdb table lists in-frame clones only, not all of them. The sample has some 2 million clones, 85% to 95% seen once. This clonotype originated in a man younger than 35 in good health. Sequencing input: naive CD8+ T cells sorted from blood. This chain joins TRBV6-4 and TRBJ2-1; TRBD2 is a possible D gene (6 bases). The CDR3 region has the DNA TGTGCCAGCATCCGGGACTCTAGGGGCAATGAGCAGTTCTTC. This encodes CASIRDSRGNEQFF.